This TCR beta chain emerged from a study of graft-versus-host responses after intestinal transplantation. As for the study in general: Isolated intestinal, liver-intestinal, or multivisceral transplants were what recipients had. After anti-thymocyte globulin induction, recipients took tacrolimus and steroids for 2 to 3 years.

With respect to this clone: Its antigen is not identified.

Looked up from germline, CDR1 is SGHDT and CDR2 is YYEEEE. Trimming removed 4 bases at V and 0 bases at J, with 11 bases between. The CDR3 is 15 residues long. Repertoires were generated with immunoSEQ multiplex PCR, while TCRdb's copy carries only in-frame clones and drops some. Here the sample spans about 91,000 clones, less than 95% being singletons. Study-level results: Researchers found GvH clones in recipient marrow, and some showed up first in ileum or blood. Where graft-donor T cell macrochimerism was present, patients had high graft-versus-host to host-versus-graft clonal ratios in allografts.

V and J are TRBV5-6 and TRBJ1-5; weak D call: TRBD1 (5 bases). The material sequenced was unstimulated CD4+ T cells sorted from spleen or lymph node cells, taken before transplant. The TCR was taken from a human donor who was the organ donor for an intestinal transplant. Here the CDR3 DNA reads TGTGCCAGCAGCCTGGGGAGGGGTAGCAATCAGCCCCAGCATTTT. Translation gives CASSLGRGSNQPQHF.